This T cell receptor beta chain stems from a study of T cell changes during pregnancy in multiple sclerosis. This clone came up once. Measured with immunoSEQ multiplex PCR; TCRdb has only the in-frame clones, and not every one. In the table there are some 60,000 clones, 93% of which are singletons. The CDR3 runs 17 residues. Germline V CDR1 and CDR2: SGHDT, YYEEEE. Losses at the gene ends were 4 bases for V and 5 bases for J; bases not matched to a gene: 10. This specimen was peripheral blood, taken after pregnancy. This chain joins TRBV5-6 and TRBJ2-7; 15 nucleotides align to TRBD2. The sequence was collected from a female donor with multiple sclerosis, enrolled in a pregnancy study. CDR3 nucleotide sequence: TGTGCCAGCAGCCTTAGGACTAGCGGGAGGGCCTTTAACGAGCAGTACTTC. It encodes CASSLRTSGRAFNEQYF. Supplemented by reference TRBV5-6 and TRBJ2-7, the full variable domain reads DAGVTQSPTHLIKTRGQQVTLRCSPKSGHDTVSWYQQALGQGPQFIFQYYEEEERQRGNFPDRFSGHQFPNYSSELNVNALLLGDSALYLCASSLRTSGRAFNEQYFGPGTRLTVT.